The T cell receptor beta chain described here comes from a study of cytomegalovirus exposure and HLA in healthy donors. Notes on the study in general: Some V segments could not be told apart, so they were left out, TRBV6-2 and TRBV6-3 among them.

The study ran its PCR with 60 Vbeta and 13 Jbeta primers. TCRdb's table, derived via immunoSEQ multiplex PCR, lists solely in-frame clones and lacks some. The sample carries 110,000 to 150,000 clones, roughly 80% recorded once. With respect to this clone: Its cognate antigen is unknown.

The CDR3 is made up of 14 amino acids. Looked up from germline, CDR1 is SGHRS and CDR2 is YFSETQ. This sequence was found in a middle-aged man in good health and CMV-seropositive. The genes are TRBV5-1 and TRBJ2-5; 10 bases agree with TRBD1. The J call could be wrong; TRBJ2-7 is a better fit for the DNA end. Source material: PBMCs. The CDR3 sequence: CASSLRDRGDEQYF. As DNA, the CDR3 is TGCGCCAGCAGCCTCCGGGACAGGGGTGACGAGCAGTACTTC.